This record looks at one TCR beta chain sequence and its context. Profiled with immunoSEQ multiplex PCR; TCRdb holds only in-frame clones, not every one. Of some 410,000 clones in the sample, around 93% were seen once. The data stem from a study of Ad26.COV2.S vaccination and SARS-CoV-2 variants. Treatment specified: some 20 received Ad26.COV2.S at low or high dose, single or two shots; 5 received placebo; per-sample allocation not given. Collection of samples fell on day 63 after the first vaccine or placebo injection. Germline CDR1 LNHDA, CDR2 SQIVND (reference sequence). There are 15 residues in the CDR3. With 3 bases removed from V and 0 bases from J, the gap between germline ends came to 11 bases.

The specimen comprised peripheral blood, sampled in a trial of Ad26.COV2.S vaccine versus placebo. The receptor's source is a person aged 18-65 years who received the Ad26.COV2.S COVID-19 vaccine or a placebo. The chain employs TRBV19 and TRBJ1-1; D is perhaps TRBD1 (5 bases). The CDR3: CASSITGGLNTEAFF. The CDR3 DNA sequence: TGTGCCAGTAGTATTACTGGGGGATTGAACACTGAAGCTTTCTTT.